This is a list of T cell receptor beta chains from one sample in a study of cytomegalovirus exposure and HLA in healthy donors. TCRdb's table, derived via immunoSEQ multiplex PCR, lists solely in-frame clones and lacks some. The sample lists roughly 260,000 clones, about 90% occurring once. The sample taken for sequencing was PBMCs. These receptors were collected from a woman aged 18-30 years in good health and CMV-seronegative. Each CDR3 is given with its conserved first and last residue. D genes are given only for firm matches. Some rows have no size entry. The others give once, few or many, or a class for an expanded clone.

clone_size	d_call	v_call	j_call	cdr3_nt	cdr3_aa
NA	TRBD1	TRBV30	TRBJ1-1	TGTGCCTGGAGTGGTGGGACAGGGGGTGGGGACACTGAAGCTTTCTTT	CAWSGGTGGGDTEAFF
NA	TRBD1	TRBV9	TRBJ2-1	TGTGCCAGCAGCGACAGCCGGGACAGGGTTATGGATGAGCAGTTCTTC	CASSDSRDRVMDEQFF
once	TRBD1	TRBV7-6	TRBJ2-3	TGTGCCAGCACCCCGGCCCCCCAAGGGGGCGCAGATACGCAGTATTTT	CASTPAPQGGADTQYF
NA	NA	TRBV29-1	TRBJ1-1	TGCAGCGTTGGTGGGGCTGAACAACTCGGAGCTTTCTTT	CSVGGAEQLGAFF
NA	NA	TRBV5-6	TRBJ2-4	TGTGCCAGCAGCTTGGGGACACTCGTAGCCAAAAACATTCAGTACTTC	CASSLGTLVAKNIQYF
NA	TRBD1	TRBV6-6	TRBJ1-2	TGTGCCAGCATAGCAACGACAGGGGGTTATGGCTACACCTTC	CASIATTGGYGYTF
NA	NA	TRBV9	TRBJ1-2	TGTGCCAGCAGCGTAGGTGAAGGGAGTAACTATGGCTACACCTTC	CASSVGEGSNYGYTF
NA	NA	TRBV9	TRBJ2-6	TGTGCCAGCAGCGTAAGAACAGGATTCTCTGGGGCCAACGTCCTGACTTTC	CASSVRTGFSGANVLTF
NA	TRBD1	TRBV29-1	TRBJ2-2	TGCAGCGTTGAACTCCGGGACAGGGGGGCCGGGGAGCTGTTTTTT	CSVELRDRGAGELFF
once	NA	TRBV6-5	TRBJ2-1	TGTGCCAGCAGTTACGAGGGGGGGAACTCCTACAATGAGCAGTTCTTC	CASSYEGGNSYNEQFF
NA	TRBD1	TRBV5-4	TRBJ2-2	TGTGCCAGCAGCAGGGACAGGGACCGCACCGGGGAGCTGTTTTTT	CASSRDRDRTGELFF
NA	NA	TRBV18	TRBJ1-1	TGTGCCAGCTCACCACCTGGCGGGGTGAACACTGAAGCTTTCTTT	CASSPPGGVNTEAFF
NA	NA	TRBV5-1	TRBJ2-5	TGCGCCAGCAGCTTGAATCTCAGGGAGACCCAGTACTTC	CASSLNLRETQYF
NA	NA	TRBV6-1	TRBJ2-6	TGTGCCAGCAGTGAAGTCACAGACGGGGCCAACGTCCTGACTTTC	CASSEVTDGANVLTF